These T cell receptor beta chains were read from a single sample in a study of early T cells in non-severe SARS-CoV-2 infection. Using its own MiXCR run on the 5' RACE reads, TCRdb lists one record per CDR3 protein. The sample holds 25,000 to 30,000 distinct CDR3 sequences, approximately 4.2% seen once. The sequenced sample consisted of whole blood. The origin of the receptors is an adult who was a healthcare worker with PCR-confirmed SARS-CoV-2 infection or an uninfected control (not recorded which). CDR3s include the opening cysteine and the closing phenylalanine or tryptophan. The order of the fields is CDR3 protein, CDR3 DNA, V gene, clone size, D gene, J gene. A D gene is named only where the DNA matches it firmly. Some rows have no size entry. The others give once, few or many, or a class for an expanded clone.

CDR3aa: CASSFGAGAMQETQYF
CDR3nt: TGCGCCAGCAGCTTCGGAGCAGGGGCCATGCAAGAGACCCAGTACTTC
v_gene: TRBV5-1
abundance: large
d_gene: -
j_gene: TRBJ2-5

CDR3aa: CASSQDLAGGTDTQYF
CDR3nt: TGTGCCAGCAGCCAAGATCTAGCGGGGGGCACAGATACGCAGTATTTT
v_gene: TRBV4-2
abundance: few
d_gene: TRBD2
j_gene: TRBJ2-3

CDR3aa: CASSWGQVSNQPQHF
CDR3nt: TGTGCCAGCAGTTGGGGACAGGTTAGCAATCAGCCCCAGCATTTT
v_gene: TRBV28
abundance: few
d_gene: TRBD1
j_gene: TRBJ1-5

CDR3aa: CASTPISAGELFF
CDR3nt: TGTGCCAGCACCCCGATTAGCGCCGGGGAGCTGTTTTTT
v_gene: TRBV3-1
abundance: -
d_gene: -
j_gene: TRBJ2-2

CDR3aa: CSVKRVAGPDTQYF
CDR3nt: TGCAGCGTGAAGCGGGTAGCAGGCCCAGATACGCAGTATTTT
v_gene: TRBV29-1
abundance: few
d_gene: -
j_gene: TRBJ2-3

CDR3aa: CASSISGVASYEQYF
CDR3nt: TGTGCCAGTAGTATTAGCGGGGTAGCCTCCTACGAGCAGTACTTC
v_gene: TRBV19
abundance: many
d_gene: TRBD2
j_gene: TRBJ2-7

CDR3aa: CASSESAQPQHF
CDR3nt: TGTGCCAGCAGCGAGAGTGCTCAGCCCCAGCATTTT
v_gene: TRBV7-2
abundance: medium-sized
d_gene: -
j_gene: TRBJ1-5

CDR3aa: CASSDPAVGTSRNEQFF
CDR3nt: TGCGCCAGCAGTGACCCCGCAGTTGGGACTAGCCGCAATGAGCAGTTCTTC
v_gene: TRBV10-1
abundance: many
d_gene: TRBD2
j_gene: TRBJ2-1

CDR3aa: CASSRAGVAGELFF
CDR3nt: TGCGCCAGCAGCAGAGCGGGAGTGGCCGGGGAGCTGTTTTTT
v_gene: TRBV5-1
abundance: many
d_gene: TRBD2
j_gene: TRBJ2-2

CDR3aa: CASSTGTGNQPQHF
CDR3nt: TGTGCCAGCAGTACCGGGACAGGCAATCAGCCCCAGCATTTT
v_gene: TRBV12-3/TRBV12-4
abundance: -
d_gene: TRBD1
j_gene: TRBJ1-5

CDR3aa: CASSLLGAGQGPSPLHF
CDR3nt: TGCGCCAGCAGCTTGCTTGGAGCTGGCCAGGGGCCTTCACCCCTCCACTTT
v_gene: TRBV5-1
abundance: -
d_gene: -
j_gene: TRBJ1-6

CDR3aa: CASSLAGGGSFSYEQYF
CDR3nt: TGTGCCAGCAGCTTAGCGGGGGGCGGGAGCTTTTCCTACGAGCAGTACTTC
v_gene: TRBV7-8
abundance: few
d_gene: -
j_gene: TRBJ2-7

CDR3aa: CASSLGAGGTEAFF
CDR3nt: TGTGCCAGCAGTTTAGGGGCAGGGGGAACTGAAGCTTTCTTT
v_gene: TRBV28
abundance: many
d_gene: TRBD1
j_gene: TRBJ1-1

CDR3aa: CASSFLAIPDTQYF
CDR3nt: TGTGCCAGCAGTTTCCTAGCGATCCCAGATACGCAGTATTTT
v_gene: TRBV28
abundance: many
d_gene: -
j_gene: TRBJ2-3

CDR3aa: CASSYGTAFSYEQYF
CDR3nt: TGCGCCAGCAGCTACGGGACAGCCTTCTCCTACGAGCAGTACTTC
v_gene: TRBV5-1
abundance: many
d_gene: TRBD1
j_gene: TRBJ2-7

CDR3aa: CASSSAAGVPYNEQFF
CDR3nt: TGTGCCAGCAGCTCGGCCGCGGGGGTTCCCTACAATGAGCAGTTCTTC
v_gene: TRBV5-6
abundance: few
d_gene: TRBD2
j_gene: TRBJ2-1

CDR3aa: CASSSDPDAEAFF
CDR3nt: TGTGCCAGCAGTAGTGATCCGGACGCTGAAGCTTTCTTT
v_gene: TRBV2
abundance: -
d_gene: -
j_gene: TRBJ1-1

CDR3aa: CSAGGGMGYNEQFF
CDR3nt: TGCAGCGCCGGAGGGGGGATGGGGTACAATGAGCAGTTCTTC
v_gene: TRBV29-1
abundance: -
d_gene: -
j_gene: TRBJ2-1

CDR3aa: CASSDTDITGELFF
CDR3nt: TGTGCCAGCAGCGACACAGATATCACCGGGGAGCTGTTTTTT
v_gene: TRBV12-3/TRBV12-4
abundance: many
d_gene: -
j_gene: TRBJ2-2

CDR3aa: CASSSLGLAGAEQYF
CDR3nt: TGTGCCAGCAGCTCCCTAGGACTAGCGGGAGCCGAGCAGTACTTC
v_gene: TRBV7-6
abundance: -
d_gene: TRBD2
j_gene: TRBJ2-7

CDR3aa: CSAPLAGGRGDTQYF
CDR3nt: TGCAGTGCCCCCCTAGCGGGGGGTCGGGGAGATACGCAGTATTTT
v_gene: TRBV20-1
abundance: many
d_gene: TRBD2
j_gene: TRBJ2-3

CDR3aa: CATSDPGGANVDEQFF
CDR3nt: TGTGCCACCAGTGATCCCGGGGGCGCAAATGTGGATGAGCAGTTCTTC
v_gene: TRBV24-1
abundance: many
d_gene: -
j_gene: TRBJ2-1

CDR3aa: CASTSAGGTYGYTF
CDR3nt: TGTGCCAGCACCTCAGCCGGCGGGACCTATGGCTACACCTTC
v_gene: TRBV5-5
abundance: -
d_gene: -
j_gene: TRBJ1-2

CDR3aa: CSAREPYGGTLNEQFF
CDR3nt: TGCAGTGCTAGAGAGCCATATGGCGGGACACTCAATGAGCAGTTCTTC
v_gene: TRBV20-1
abundance: -
d_gene: -
j_gene: TRBJ2-1

CDR3aa: CASSLGGQATEAFF
CDR3nt: TGTGCCAGCAGCTTAGGGGGCCAGGCCACTGAAGCTTTCTTT
v_gene: TRBV7-6
abundance: many
d_gene: -
j_gene: TRBJ1-1

CDR3aa: CASSLDGRSGNTIYF
CDR3nt: TGCGCCAGCAGCTTGGACGGACGCTCTGGAAACACCATATATTTT
v_gene: TRBV5-1
abundance: many
d_gene: -
j_gene: TRBJ1-3

CDR3aa: CASICRQGWSPLHF
CDR3nt: TGCGCCAGCATTTGTAGGCAGGGCTGGTCACCCCTCCACTTT
v_gene: TRBV5-1
abundance: many
d_gene: -
j_gene: TRBJ1-6

CDR3aa: CASSPGPMNTEAFF
CDR3nt: TGTGCCAGCAGCCCTGGTCCCATGAACACTGAAGCTTTCTTT
v_gene: TRBV5-5
abundance: many
d_gene: -
j_gene: TRBJ1-1

CDR3aa: CASSSLGAAGNEQFF
CDR3nt: TGTGCCAGCAGTTCATTGGGGGCCGCCGGAAATGAGCAGTTCTTC
v_gene: TRBV28
abundance: -
d_gene: -
j_gene: TRBJ2-1

CDR3aa: CSARTGGFKQYF
CDR3nt: TGCAGTGCTAGAACAGGGGGGTTCAAGCAGTACTTC
v_gene: TRBV20-1
abundance: -
d_gene: TRBD1
j_gene: TRBJ2-7

CDR3aa: CAIRQDLSYNEQFF
CDR3nt: TGTGCCATCCGACAGGACTTATCCTACAATGAGCAGTTCTTC
v_gene: TRBV10-3
abundance: many
d_gene: -
j_gene: TRBJ2-1

CDR3aa: CASRAKDTSYEQYF
CDR3nt: TGTGCCAGCAGGGCCAAGGACACCTCCTACGAGCAGTACTTC
v_gene: TRBV21-1
abundance: many
d_gene: -
j_gene: TRBJ2-7

CDR3aa: CSARDLVGSEAFF
CDR3nt: TGCAGTGCTAGAGATCTGGTTGGGTCTGAAGCTTTCTTT
v_gene: TRBV20-1
abundance: -
d_gene: -
j_gene: TRBJ1-1

CDR3aa: CATAAGSGVTYEQYF
CDR3nt: TGTGCCACCGCTGCGGGGAGCGGAGTTACCTACGAGCAGTACTTC
v_gene: TRBV24-1
abundance: -
d_gene: -
j_gene: TRBJ2-7

CDR3aa: CASSLGRENTEAFF
CDR3nt: TGCGCCAGCAGCTTGGGCAGGGAGAACACTGAAGCTTTCTTT
v_gene: TRBV5-1
abundance: many
d_gene: -
j_gene: TRBJ1-1

CDR3aa: CSAAGTSGTYEQYF
CDR3nt: TGCAGCGCAGCCGGGACTAGCGGCACTTACGAGCAGTACTTC
v_gene: TRBV29-1
abundance: many
d_gene: TRBD2
j_gene: TRBJ2-7

CDR3aa: CSAKEGTSYEQYF
CDR3nt: TGCAGTGCTAAGGAGGGCACTTCCTACGAGCAGTACTTC
v_gene: TRBV20-1
abundance: many
d_gene: -
j_gene: TRBJ2-7

CDR3aa: CSGGTSVGTQYF
CDR3nt: TGCAGCGGAGGGACTAGCGTAGGGACCCAGTACTTC
v_gene: TRBV29-1
abundance: many
d_gene: TRBD2
j_gene: TRBJ2-5

CDR3aa: CASSLETVQNTEAFF
CDR3nt: TGTGCCAGCAGTTTGGAAACGGTCCAGAACACTGAAGCTTTCTTT
v_gene: TRBV28
abundance: many
d_gene: -
j_gene: TRBJ1-1

CDR3aa: CASREGPSNEQFF
CDR3nt: TGCGCCAGCAGGGAGGGACCGTCCAATGAGCAGTTCTTC
v_gene: TRBV10-1
abundance: -
d_gene: -
j_gene: TRBJ2-1

CDR3aa: CASRLSRLKKLSEQFF
CDR3nt: TGTGCAAGTCGCTTATCGCGGCTAAAGAAGCTCAGTGAGCAGTTCTTC
v_gene: TRBV12-2
abundance: many
d_gene: -
j_gene: TRBJ2-1

CDR3aa: CARNPPSRALKNIQYF
CDR3nt: TGTGCCAGGAACCCACCTTCCCGGGCTCTCAAAAACATTCAGTACTTC
v_gene: TRBV3-1
abundance: -
d_gene: -
j_gene: TRBJ2-4

CDR3aa: CASSDRGVNQPQHF
CDR3nt: TGTGCCAGCAGTGACAGGGGGGTGAATCAGCCCCAGCATTTT
v_gene: TRBV2
abundance: many
d_gene: TRBD1
j_gene: TRBJ1-5